A single sample gave rise to the 8 T cell receptor beta chains below, sequenced in a study of T-cell reconstitution after alpha-beta-depleted transplantation in children. It was with unique molecular identifiers that the TCRbeta library was prepared. TCRdb passed the PCR reads through MiXCR, listing each CDR3 protein once. The table has some 530,000 distinct CDR3 sequences, around 12% seen once. The sequences come from PBMCs from the stem cell graft donor, collected from the stem cell graft. All receptors derive from a human donor who donated a stem cell graft to a child with combined immunodeficiency.

In this sample, this clonotype turned up a few times. The V call is TRBV7-2, the J call TRBJ1-4; possible D gene TRBD1, 5 bases. The germline V gene has CDR1 SGHTA and CDR2 FQGNSA. The V gene lost 9 bases and the J gene lost 5 bases, with 10 bases spanning the gap. The CDR3 length is 12 residues. The CDR3 loop is CASRGGNEKLFF. The CDR3 DNA is TGTGCCAGTAGGGGCGGAAATGAAAAACTGTTTTTT.

This clonotype was detected a few times. The V call is TRBV15, the J call TRBJ2-1, with D maybe TRBD2 (6 bases). Looked up from germline, CDR1 is LNHNV and CDR2 is YYDKDF (reference sequence). The CDR3 is 13 amino acids. Trimming removed 3 bases at V and 10 bases at J, with 13 bases between. CDR3 in amino acids: CATSSGGEREQFF. The CDR3 DNA sequence: TGTGCCACCAGCAGTGGAGGGGAACGGGAGCAGTTCTTC.

This chain connects TRBV7-9 to TRBJ2-7; tentatively, D is TRBD1 or TRBD2 (6 bases each). The CDR3 is 14 amino acids. Per the germline V gene, CDR1 is SEHNR and CDR2 is FQNEAQ (reference sequence). V was trimmed by 10 bases and J by 5 bases, leaving 21 bases between them. Here the CDR3 reads CAIADRLTGDEQYF. The CDR3 DNA is TGTGCCATAGCGGACAGACTGACGGGCGACGAGCAGTACTTC.

In this sample, this clonotype turned up a few times. The CDR3 here is CASSKLPTPLSTQYF. The CDR3, as DNA: TGTGCCAGCAGCAAATTGCCCACCCCTTTGAGTACGCAGTATTTT. The chain links TRBV21-1 to TRBJ2-3; the table gives TRBD2 as D, unverified against the DNA. TRBV21-1 is listed as a pseudogene. The CDR3 covers 15 residues.

This clonotype was counted only a few times. The V gene is TRBV5-1, the J gene TRBJ2-4, with 10 bases identical to TRBD2. Germline V gene data show CDR1 as SGHRS and CDR2 as YFSETQ. CDR3 size: 16 residues. The junction had 4 bases not matched to a gene; V was cut back by 3 bases and J by 1 base. The DNA for the CDR3 is TGCGCCAGCAGCTACCTAGCGGGAGACGCCAAAAACATTCAGTACTTC. It is translated as CASSYLAGDAKNIQYF.

V and J are TRBV2 and TRBJ2-7; D uncertain. The V end was cut by 4 bases, the J end by 0 bases, with 4 bases between. The CDR3 runs 12 residues. From germline, CDR1 is SNHLY and CDR2 FYNNEI. The CDR3 loop is CASSGVSYEQYF. CDR3 sequence (DNA): TGTGCCAGCAGTGGAGTCTCCTACGAGCAGTACTTC.

This clonotype came up many times. The gene calls are TRBV5-5 and TRBJ2-1, with 7 bases fitting TRBD2. The CDR3 has 16 residues. CDR1 SGHKS and CDR2 YYEKEE come from the germline V gene (reference sequence). V shed 0 bases and J 4 bases; nucleotides not matched to a gene: 7. CDR3: CASSLEGLAVYNEQFF. Written as DNA, the CDR3 is TGTGCCAGCAGCTTGGAGGGTCTAGCGGTATACAATGAGCAGTTCTTC.

This clonotype was found many times. The chain uses TRBV28 and TRBJ2-1; D uncertain. Germline loops: CDR1 MDHEN, CDR2 SYDVKM. The V end lost 5 bases, the J end lost 7 bases, and 12 bases lay between the germline ends. The CDR3 loop spans 13 amino acids. CDR3 in amino acids: CASSPRWSNEQFF. As DNA, the CDR3 is TGTGCCAGCAGTCCTAGGTGGAGTAATGAGCAGTTCTTC.